The next 11 T cell receptor beta chains were all read from a single sample in a study of blood T cell repertoires in COVID-19. Using immunoSEQ multiplex PCR, the repertoire was profiled, and TCRdb retains in-frame clones only, with some absent. Among roughly 300,000 clones listed, around 87% were seen once. Sequencing was done on a sample of peripheral blood. All receptors come from a woman aged 40 to 50 who had recovered from COVID-19.

This chain connects TRBV9 to TRBJ2-6; D remains ambiguous. Trimming took 5 bases from V and 1 from J, leaving 4 bases between them. CDR1 SGDLS and CDR2 YYNGEE come from the germline V gene. The CDR3 contains 13 residues. DNA of the CDR3: TGTGCCAGCAGGCAGTCTGGGGCCAACGTCCTGACTTTC. Translating gives CASRQSGANVLTF. Looking up the rest from reference TRBV9 and TRBJ2-6 gives the full variable domain: DSGVTQTPKHLITATGQRVTLRCSPRSGDLSVYWYQQSLDQGLQFLIQYYNGEERAKGNILERFSAQQFPDLHSELNLSSLELGDSALYFCASRQSGANVLTFGAGSRLTVL.

V gene TRBV7-9 combines with J gene TRBJ2-1; TRBD1 matches 8 bases. Trimming at V came to 5 bases and at J to 6 bases, leaving 6 bases not matched to a gene. CDR1 and CDR2 from the germline V gene are SEHNR and FQNEAQ (reference sequence). The CDR3 extends over 14 amino acids. This chain's CDR3 is CASSPWTGRNEQFF. The CDR3 DNA follows: TGTGCCAGCAGCCCCTGGACAGGGCGCAATGAGCAGTTCTTC.

The chain uses TRBV29-1 and TRBJ1-2; D possibly corresponds to TRBD1 (5 bases). The V gene lost 8 bases and the J gene lost 3 bases, with 31 bases spanning the gap. This CDR3 is 18 amino acids long. Germline values: CDR1 SQVTM, CDR2 ANQGSEA. The CDR3 bases are TGCAGCTCAGCCCTTACCACGGGCCCGACCCCGGGGGACTATGGCTACACCTTC. Amino acid sequence: CSSALTTGPTPGDYGYTF.

This clone was picked up one time. This chain uses TRBV10-3 with TRBJ1-1; maybe TRBD1 (6 bases). There are 12 residues in the CDR3. The germline gives CDR1 ENHRY, CDR2 SYGVKD. Trimming took off 9 bases at V and 1 base at J, with 9 bases between the two ends. DNA for the CDR3: TGTGCCATTTCCAGGGGGAACACTGAAGCTTTCTTT. Encoded protein: CAISRGNTEAFF.

This sequence joins TRBV3-1 (or the pseudogene TRBV3-2) and TRBJ2-2; no clear D. The CDR3 sequence is 15 residues long. With 4 bases removed from V and 1 base from J, the gap between germline ends came to 10 bases. CDR1 and CDR2 (germline): LGHDT, YNNKEL (reference sequence). This CDR3 reads CASSLPSGNTGELFF. CDR3 nucleotide sequence: TGTGCCAGCAGCCTACCGAGTGGGAACACCGGGGAGCTGTTTTTT.

This rearrangement joins TRBV27 to TRBJ2-2; no clear D gene. The CDR3 spans 16 residues. Germline values: CDR1 MNHEY, CDR2 SMNVEV (reference sequence). V lost 5 bases and J 3 bases, leaving 16 bases between the germline ends. CDR3 DNA: TGTGCCAGCAGTCCAGGCCACAGAGCTTACACCGGGGAGCTGTTTTTT. Its translation is CASSPGHRAYTGELFF.

The chain employs TRBV7-9 and TRBJ1-2, with 9 bases matching TRBD1. There are 15 residues in the CDR3. The J segment lost 6 bases and the V segment lost 0 bases, leaving 5 bases of the junction unmatched. Germline lookup yields CDR1 SEHNR and CDR2 FQNEAQ (reference sequence). The CDR3 bases are TGTGCCAGCAGCTTAGCGCGGGACAGGGCCAATGGCTACACCTTC. Its translation is CASSLARDRANGYTF. Complete variable domain (other parts from reference TRBV7-9 and TRBJ1-2): DTGVSQNPRHKITKRGQNVTFRCDPISEHNRLYWYRQTLGQGPEFLTYFQNEAQLEKSRLLSDRFSAERPKGSFSTLEIQRTEQGDSAMYLCASSLARDRANGYTFGSGTRLTVV.

This clone was seen more than once but under ten times. The chain links TRBV18 to TRBJ1-2; no firm D call. Germline CDR1 KGHSH, CDR2 LQKENI. Trimming removed 1 base from V and 7 bases from J, with 7 bases in between. This CDR3 spans 12 amino acids. The CDR3 here is CASSPREGGYTF. CDR3 sequence (DNA): TGTGCCAGCTCACCACGCGAGGGTGGCTACACCTTC. Full variable domain (missing parts from reference TRBV18 and TRBJ1-2): NAGVMQNPRHLVRRRGQEARLRCSPMKGHSHVYWYRQLPEEGLKFMVYLQKENIIDESGMPKERFSAEFPKEGPSILRIQQVVRGDSAAYFCASSPREGGYTFGSGTRLTVV.

The V gene is TRBV30, the J gene TRBJ2-1; D is possibly TRBD2 (6 bases). The V gene's germline CDR1 is GTSNPN and CDR2 SVGIG (reference sequence). The CDR3 is 16 amino acids. Trimming shortened V by 1 base and J by 0 bases, and 13 bases separated the two germline ends. The CDR3 sequence is CAWSGPEGSSYNEQFF. The CDR3 coding sequence is TGTGCCTGGAGTGGGCCGGAGGGGAGCTCCTACAATGAGCAGTTCTTC. The complete variable domain, with remaining parts taken from reference TRBV30 and TRBJ2-1, reads SQTIHQWPATLVQPVGSPLSLECTVEGTSNPNLYWYRQAAGRGLQLLFYSVGIGQISSEVPQNLSASRPQDRQFILSSKKLLLSDSGFYLCAWSGPEGSSYNEQFFGPGTRLTVL.

The chain joins TRBV5-5 to TRBJ1-1; D remains unclear. Trimming left V 1 base short and J 5 bases short, with 15 bases between. The CDR3 totals 15 residues. Germline-derived CDR1 and CDR2 are SGHKS and YYEKEE (reference sequence). In DNA form, the CDR3 reads TGTGCCAGCAGCTTGCGAGATATGATTAAGACTGAAGCTTTCTTT. Translation gives CASSLRDMIKTEAFF.

The chain uses TRBV11-2 and TRBJ2-1, with 15 positions matching TRBD2. CDR3 length equals 18 residues. Germline V gene lookup returns CDR1 SGHAT and CDR2 FQNNGV. J gave up 3 bases and V 5 bases, and 8 bases lay outside the gene matches. The CDR3 loop reads CASSLGLAGGPDYNEQFF. DNA of the CDR3: TGTGCCAGCAGCCTGGGACTAGCGGGGGGCCCGGACTACAATGAGCAGTTCTTC.